The rows below give T cell receptor beta chains drawn from one sample of a study of T-cell memory formation after mild COVID-19. TCRdb recomputed calls from the 5' RACE reads with MiXCR, one row per CDR3 protein. This table has 430,000 or so distinct CDR3 sequences, more than 20% appearing once. The source material was PBMCs or a T cell subset sorted from them (not recorded which). The source is an adult woman who had mild COVID-19 (a few samples of this study predate the infection). Cell type and time point are not known. Each CDR3 is given with its conserved first and last residue. Each record gives: D gene, clone size, CDR3 length, J gene, V gene, CDR3 DNA, CDR3 protein. A D gene is named only where the DNA matches it firmly. The size field is filled for only some rows; it gives once, few, many or a size class.

>NA|few|17|TRBJ2-7|TRBV4-1
TGCGCCAGCAGCCAAGATTACGGGGGATGGGCCTCACGCGAGCAGTACTTC
CASSQDYGGWASREQYF
>TRBD1|NA|16|TRBJ2-1|TRBV6-5
TGTGCCAGCAGGACAGGGGGCGCGGGGGAATACAATGAGCAGTTCTTC
CASRTGGAGEYNEQFF
>NA|few|15|TRBJ2-5|TRBV6-1
TGTGCCAGCAGTCCCGACGACACCCAACAAGAGACCCAGTACTTC
CASSPDDTQQETQYF
>TRBD2|NA|16|TRBJ2-1|TRBV20-1
TGCAGTGCTAGGAGAGCAGGACTAGCGGGGTATCAATCGGAGTTCTTC
CSARRAGLAGYQSEFF
>NA|NA|13|TRBJ1-2|TRBV29-1
TGCAGCGTAGGACGTGACAGGAACTATGGCTACACCTTC
CSVGRDRNYGYTF
>NA|once|17|TRBJ1-2|TRBV4-2
TGTGCCAGCAGCCAACAAATCGGGCAGGGAAAAGGCTATGGCTACACCTTC
CASSQQIGQGKGYGYTF
>TRBD1|NA|15|TRBJ2-1|TRBV2
TGTGCCAGCAGAAAAGGGACAGCAGGCATCAGTGAGCAGTTCTTC
CASRKGTAGISEQFF
>NA|NA|14|TRBJ2-1|TRBV7-2
TGTGCCAGCAGCTTAGATACAGGAGCAAATGAGCAGTTCTTC
CASSLDTGANEQFF
>TRBD1|NA|14|TRBJ1-2|TRBV6-5
TGTGCCAGCAGTCTGTATACAGGGGCGCATGGCTACACCTTC
CASSLYTGAHGYTF
>NA|NA|13|TRBJ2-7|TRBV18
TGTGCCAGCTCACCCTTTGACTTCTACGAGCAGTACTTC
CASSPFDFYEQYF
>NA|few|14|TRBJ1-1|TRBV29-1
TGCAGCGTTTTAGGGACTCGCATGAACACTGAAGCTTTCTTT
CSVLGTRMNTEAFF
>TRBD1|many|14|TRBJ1-6|TRBV7-8
TGTGCCAGCAGCTCGGGGACAGGGAATTCACCCCTCCACTTT
CASSSGTGNSPLHF
>NA|NA|17|TRBJ1-2|TRBV11-2
TGTGCCAGCAGCTTAGATACCTGGGGGCCGGGGAACTATGGCTACACCTTC
CASSLDTWGPGNYGYTF
>NA|NA|16|TRBJ2-1|TRBV28
TGTGCCAGCAGGCAACCAGGGAAGCTGGAAGACAATGAGCAGTTCTTC
CASRQPGKLEDNEQFF
>TRBD1|NA|15|TRBJ2-2|TRBV12-3/TRBV12-4
TGTGCCAGCAGCCTTACTCAGGGGGCGGGCGGGGAGCTGTTTTTT
CASSLTQGAGGELFF
>NA|NA|15|TRBJ2-1|TRBV7-3
TGTGCCAGCAGGCCAACCCCAGTGGGATACAATGAGCAGTTCTTC
CASRPTPVGYNEQFF
>TRBD2|NA|16|TRBJ2-1|TRBV24-1
TGTGCCACCAGTGATTGGAGGGCTAGCGGGTACAATGAGCAGTTCTTC
CATSDWRASGYNEQFF
>NA|NA|15|TRBJ2-1|TRBV11-1
TGTGCCAGCACCAGGGACCTCTCAGCCTACAATGAGCAGTTCTTC
CASTRDLSAYNEQFF
>TRBD1|few|15|TRBJ2-3|TRBV6-5
TGTGCCAGCAGTTCCGGGACAGGGATCACAGATACGCAGTATTTT
CASSSGTGITDTQYF
>TRBD2|few|14|TRBJ2-3|TRBV7-2
TGTGCCAGCAGCTTAGCGTGGGGAGGGGCCTCCATGTATTTT
CASSLAWGGASMYF
>NA|NA|16|TRBJ1-2|TRBV4-2
TGTGCCAGCAGCCACGAGGGACCCATGACATCTCTAAGCTACACCTTC
CASSHEGPMTSLSYTF